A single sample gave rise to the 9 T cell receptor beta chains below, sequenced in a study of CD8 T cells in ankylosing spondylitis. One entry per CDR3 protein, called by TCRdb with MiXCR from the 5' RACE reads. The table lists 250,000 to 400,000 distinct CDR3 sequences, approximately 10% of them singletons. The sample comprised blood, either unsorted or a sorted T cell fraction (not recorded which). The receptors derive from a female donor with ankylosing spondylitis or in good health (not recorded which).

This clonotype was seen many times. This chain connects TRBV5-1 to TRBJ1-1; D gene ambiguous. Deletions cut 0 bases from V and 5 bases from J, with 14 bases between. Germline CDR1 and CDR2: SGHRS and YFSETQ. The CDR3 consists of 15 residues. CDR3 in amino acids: CASSLEQTVGTEAFF. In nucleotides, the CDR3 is TGCGCCAGCAGCTTGGAACAGACCGTCGGGACTGAAGCTTTCTTT.

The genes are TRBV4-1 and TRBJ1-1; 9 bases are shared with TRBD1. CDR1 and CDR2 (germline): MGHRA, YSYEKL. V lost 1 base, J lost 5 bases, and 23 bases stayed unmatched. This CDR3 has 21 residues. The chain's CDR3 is CASSQAKTWDGTGFKWTEAFF. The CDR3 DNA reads TGCGCCAGCAGCCAAGCAAAGACTTGGGATGGGACAGGGTTCAAGTGGACTGAAGCTTTCTTT.

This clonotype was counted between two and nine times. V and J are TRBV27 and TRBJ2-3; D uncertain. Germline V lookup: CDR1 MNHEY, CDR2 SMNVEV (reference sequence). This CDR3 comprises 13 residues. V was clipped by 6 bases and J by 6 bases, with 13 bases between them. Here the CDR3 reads CASRETASDTQYF. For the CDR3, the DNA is TGTGCCAGCAGAGAAACAGCGTCCGATACGCAGTATTTT.

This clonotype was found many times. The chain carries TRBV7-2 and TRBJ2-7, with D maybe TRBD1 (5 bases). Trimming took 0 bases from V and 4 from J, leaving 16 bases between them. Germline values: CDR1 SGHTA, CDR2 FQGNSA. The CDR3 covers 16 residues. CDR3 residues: CASSLAGQGKRYEQYF. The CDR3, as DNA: TGTGCCAGCAGCTTAGCAGGGCAGGGCAAACGATACGAGCAGTACTTC. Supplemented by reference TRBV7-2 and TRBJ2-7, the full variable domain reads GAGVSQSPSNKVTEKGKDVELRCDPISGHTALYWYRQSLGQGLEFLIYFQGNSAPDKSGLPSDRFSAERTGGSVSTLTIQRTQQEDSAVYLCASSLAGQGKRYEQYFGPGTRLTVT.

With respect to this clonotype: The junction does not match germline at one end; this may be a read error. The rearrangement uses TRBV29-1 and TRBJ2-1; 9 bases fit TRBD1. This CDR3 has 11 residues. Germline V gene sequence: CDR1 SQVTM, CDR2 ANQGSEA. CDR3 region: CSVEDGTGLSF. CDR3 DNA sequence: TGCAGCGTTGAAGATGGGACAGGGTTGTCCTTC.

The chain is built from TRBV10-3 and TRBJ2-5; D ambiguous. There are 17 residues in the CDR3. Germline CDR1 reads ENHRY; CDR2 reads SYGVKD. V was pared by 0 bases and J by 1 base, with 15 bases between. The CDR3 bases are TGTGCCATCAGTGAGTCGAAAACTGGGCAGACCCAAGAGACCCAGTACTTC. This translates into CAISESKTGQTQETQYF.

The CDR3 here is CASLLRPGQGIGEQFF. The CDR3 nucleotides are TGCGCCAGCCTACTACGTCCGGGACAGGGGATTGGTGAGCAGTTCTTC. The V gene is TRBV5-1, the J gene TRBJ2-1, with 10 positions matching TRBD1. Per germline, CDR1 SGHRS and CDR2 YFSETQ. This CDR3 spans 16 amino acids. The ends lost 7 bases at V and 9 bases at J; junction bases unmatched: 16.

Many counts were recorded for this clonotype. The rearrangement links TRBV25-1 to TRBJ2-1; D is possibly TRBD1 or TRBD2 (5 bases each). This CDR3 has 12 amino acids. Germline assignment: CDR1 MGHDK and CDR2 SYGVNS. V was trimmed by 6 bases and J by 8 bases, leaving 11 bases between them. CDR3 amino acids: CASRRQGHEQFF. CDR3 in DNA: TGTGCCAGCAGACGTCAGGGACATGAGCAGTTCTTC.

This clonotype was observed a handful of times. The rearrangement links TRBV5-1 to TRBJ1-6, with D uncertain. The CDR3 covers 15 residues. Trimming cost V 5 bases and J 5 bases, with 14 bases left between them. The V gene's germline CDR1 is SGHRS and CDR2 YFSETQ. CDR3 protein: CASRPGWSNNSPLHF. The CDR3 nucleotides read TGCGCCAGCAGACCCGGTTGGAGTAATAATTCACCCCTCCACTTT.